The present T cell receptor beta chain was sequenced within a study of blood T cell repertoires in COVID-19. About the research overall: Acute and convalescent COVID-19 specimens originated in the United States, Italy and Spain. PBMCs, B-cell-depleted T cells, or T cells provided the cDNA or gDNA that made up the material.

Study processing details: Reference gene primers were amplified, and this amplification served to estimate nucleated cell counts. Using immunoSEQ multiplex PCR, the repertoire was profiled, and TCRdb retains in-frame clones only, with some absent. From that table come the V and J calls and clone size; the DNA was used to work out D and trimming. In the table there are 200,000 to 250,000 clones, approximately 89% of which are singletons. Shortly before study entry, within 2 weeks, exposed participants had met a COVID-19 case. Germline CDR1 and CDR2: SGHRS and YFSETQ. The CDR3 extends over 15 amino acids. V lost 0 bases and J 6 bases, leaving 13 bases between the germline ends. This clone was detected once.

The specimen sequenced was PBMCs or T cells enriched from blood (not recorded which). The chain carries TRBV5-1 and TRBJ2-1; maybe TRBD1 (5 bases). The clonotype originates from a woman aged 25 to 39 who had been exposed to COVID-19. CDR3 region: CASSLGPQGPNEQFF. In DNA, the CDR3 is TGCGCCAGCAGCTTGGGGCCCCAGGGCCCCAATGAGCAGTTCTTC.